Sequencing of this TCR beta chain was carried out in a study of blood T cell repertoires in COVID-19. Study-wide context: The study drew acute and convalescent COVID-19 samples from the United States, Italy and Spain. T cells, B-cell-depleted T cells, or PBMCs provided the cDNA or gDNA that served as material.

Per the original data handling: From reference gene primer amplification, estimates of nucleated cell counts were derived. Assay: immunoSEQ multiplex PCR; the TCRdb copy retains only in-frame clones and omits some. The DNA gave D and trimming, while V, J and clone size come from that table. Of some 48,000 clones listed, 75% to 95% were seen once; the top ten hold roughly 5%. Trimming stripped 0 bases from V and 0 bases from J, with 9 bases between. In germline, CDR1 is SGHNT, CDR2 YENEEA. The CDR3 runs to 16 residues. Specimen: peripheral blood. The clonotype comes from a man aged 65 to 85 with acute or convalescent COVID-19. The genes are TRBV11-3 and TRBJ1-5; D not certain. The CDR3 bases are TGTGCCAGCAGCTTAGATCTGGCAGATAGCAATCAGCCCCAGCATTTT. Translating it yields CASSLDLADSNQPQHF.